This entry is about one T cell receptor beta chain. This specimen belongs to a study of human T cells and chemical hapten exposure. Study overall: Chiefly women, the patients showed alopecia areata, totalis or universalis.

The CDR3 loop spans 16 amino acids. Trimming at V came to 3 bases and at J to 3 bases, leaving 7 bases not matched to a gene. Time point reported: pre-sensitization, week 0. The treatment is: therapeutic diphenylcyclopropenone sensitization with weekly scalp DPC. Individual cDNA molecules received unique molecular identifiers in the library. TCRdb passed the RACE reads through MiXCR, listing each CDR3 protein once. This sample has about 180,000 distinct CDR3 sequences, with around 30% found just once. This TCR was sampled from a woman under 40 with alopecia areata. Some clones in this sample may be carry-over from other donors' samples. V usage is TRBV12-3 or TRBV12-4 and J usage is TRBJ1-5, with 8 bases aligning to TRBD1. The sequencing here drew on whole blood, taken in connection with sensitization to the hapten diphenylcyclopropenone (DPC). The CDR3 sequence: CASSFKGTGVNQPQHF. Written as DNA, the CDR3 is TGTGCCAGCAGTTTTAAAGGGACAGGAGTCAATCAGCCCCAGCATTTT.